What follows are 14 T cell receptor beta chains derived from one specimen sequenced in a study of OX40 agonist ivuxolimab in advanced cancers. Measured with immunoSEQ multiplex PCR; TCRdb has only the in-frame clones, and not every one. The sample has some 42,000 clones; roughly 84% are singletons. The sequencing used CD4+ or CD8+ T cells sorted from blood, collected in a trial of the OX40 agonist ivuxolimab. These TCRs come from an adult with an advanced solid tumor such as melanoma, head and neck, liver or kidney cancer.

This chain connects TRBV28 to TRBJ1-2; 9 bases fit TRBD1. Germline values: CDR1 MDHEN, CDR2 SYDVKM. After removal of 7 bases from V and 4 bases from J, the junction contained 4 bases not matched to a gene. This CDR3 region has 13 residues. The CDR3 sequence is CASTGDRVYGYTF. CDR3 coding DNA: TGTGCCAGCACGGGGGACAGGGTCTATGGCTACACCTTC.

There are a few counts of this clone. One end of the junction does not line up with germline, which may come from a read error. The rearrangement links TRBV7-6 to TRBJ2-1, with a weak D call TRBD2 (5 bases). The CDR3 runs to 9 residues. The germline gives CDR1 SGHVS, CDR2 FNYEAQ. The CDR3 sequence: CASSLIALF. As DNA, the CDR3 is TGTGCCAGCAGCTTAATAGCGCTCTTC.

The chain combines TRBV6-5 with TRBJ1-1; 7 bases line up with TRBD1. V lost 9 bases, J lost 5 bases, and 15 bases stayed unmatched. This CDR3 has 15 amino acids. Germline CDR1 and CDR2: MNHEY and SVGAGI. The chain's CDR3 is CASAGTAWSGTEAFF. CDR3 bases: TGTGCCAGTGCGGGGACAGCCTGGTCGGGTACTGAAGCTTTCTTT.

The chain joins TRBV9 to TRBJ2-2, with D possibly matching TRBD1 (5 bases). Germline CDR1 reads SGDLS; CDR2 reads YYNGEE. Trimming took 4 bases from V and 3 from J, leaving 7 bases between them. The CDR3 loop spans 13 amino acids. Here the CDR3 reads CASSLRDTGELFF. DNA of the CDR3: TGTGCCAGCAGCCTCAGGGACACCGGGGAGCTGTTTTTT. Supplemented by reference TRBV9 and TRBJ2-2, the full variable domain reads DSGVTQTPKHLITATGQRVTLRCSPRSGDLSVYWYQQSLDQGLQFLIQYYNGEERAKGNILERFSAQQFPDLHSELNLSSLELGDSALYFCASSLRDTGELFFGEGSRLTVL.

CDR3 DNA: TGTGCCAGCAGCTTAGGGACTAGCGGGGGTCAAGAGACCCAGTACTTC. This encodes CASSLGTSGGQETQYF. The J gene is TRBJ2-5, the V gene TRBV7-9; 13 nucleotides align to TRBD2. The germline V gene encodes CDR1 SEHNR and CDR2 FQNEAQ (reference sequence). This CDR3 spans 16 amino acids. With 1 base clipped from V and 2 bases from J, the junction kept 1 base outside the gene matches.

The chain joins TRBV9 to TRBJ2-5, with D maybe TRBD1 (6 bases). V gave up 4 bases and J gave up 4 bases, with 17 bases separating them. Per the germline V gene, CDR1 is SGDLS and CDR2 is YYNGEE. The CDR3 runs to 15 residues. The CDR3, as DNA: TGTGCCAGCAGCAAACAACAGGGTGGGGGAGAGACCCAGTACTTC. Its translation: CASSKQQGGGETQYF.

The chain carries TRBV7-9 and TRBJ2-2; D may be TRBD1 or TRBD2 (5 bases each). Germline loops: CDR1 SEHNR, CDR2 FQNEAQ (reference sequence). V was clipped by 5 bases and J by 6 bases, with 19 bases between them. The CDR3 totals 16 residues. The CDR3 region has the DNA TGTGCCAGCAGCCCTGATGCCCCGGGACCCCCCGGGGAGCTGTTTTTT. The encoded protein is CASSPDAPGPPGELFF.

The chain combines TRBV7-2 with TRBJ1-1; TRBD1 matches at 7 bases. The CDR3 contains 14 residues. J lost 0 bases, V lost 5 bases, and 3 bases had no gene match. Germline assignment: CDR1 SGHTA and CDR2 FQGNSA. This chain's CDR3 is CASSLDRVNTEAFF. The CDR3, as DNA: TGTGCCAGCAGCCTCGACAGGGTGAACACTGAAGCTTTCTTT. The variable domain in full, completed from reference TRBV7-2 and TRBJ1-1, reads GAGVSQSPSNKVTEKGKDVELRCDPISGHTALYWYRQSLGQGLEFLIYFQGNSAPDKSGLPSDRFSAERTGGSVSTLTIQRTQQEDSAVYLCASSLDRVNTEAFFGQGTRLTVV.

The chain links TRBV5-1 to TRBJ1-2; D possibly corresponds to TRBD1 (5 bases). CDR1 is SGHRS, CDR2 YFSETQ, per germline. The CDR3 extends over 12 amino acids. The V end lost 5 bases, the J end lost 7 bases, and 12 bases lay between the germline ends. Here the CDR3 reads CASRVGALGYTF. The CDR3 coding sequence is TGCGCCAGCAGGGTAGGGGCCCTTGGCTACACCTTC.

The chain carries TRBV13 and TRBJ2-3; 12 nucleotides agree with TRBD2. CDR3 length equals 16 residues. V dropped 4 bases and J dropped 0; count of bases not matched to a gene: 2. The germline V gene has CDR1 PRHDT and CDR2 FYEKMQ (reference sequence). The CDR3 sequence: CASSSLAGGSTDTQYF. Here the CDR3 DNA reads TGTGCCAGCAGCTCACTAGCGGGGGGTAGCACAGATACGCAGTATTTT. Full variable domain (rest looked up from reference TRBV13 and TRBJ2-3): AAGVIQSPRHLIKEKRETATLKCYPIPRHDTVYWYQQGPGQDPQFLISFYEKMQSDKGSIPDRFSAQQFSDYHSELNMSSLELGDSALYFCASSSLAGGSTDTQYFGPGTRLTVL.

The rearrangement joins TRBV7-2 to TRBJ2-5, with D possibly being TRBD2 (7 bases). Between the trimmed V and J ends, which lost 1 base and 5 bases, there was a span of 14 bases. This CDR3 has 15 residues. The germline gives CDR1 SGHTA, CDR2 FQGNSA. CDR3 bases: TGTGCCAGCAGCTTAGGTGGGGGGGCCGGTGAGACCCAGTACTTC. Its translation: CASSLGGGAGETQYF.

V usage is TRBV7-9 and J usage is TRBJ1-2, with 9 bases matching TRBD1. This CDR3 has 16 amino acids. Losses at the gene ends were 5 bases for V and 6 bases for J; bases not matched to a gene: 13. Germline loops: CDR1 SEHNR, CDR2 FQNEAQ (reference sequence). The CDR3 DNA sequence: TGTGCCAGCAGCCAAACAACCCGGGACAGGGATGATGGCTACACCTTC. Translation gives CASSQTTRDRDDGYTF.

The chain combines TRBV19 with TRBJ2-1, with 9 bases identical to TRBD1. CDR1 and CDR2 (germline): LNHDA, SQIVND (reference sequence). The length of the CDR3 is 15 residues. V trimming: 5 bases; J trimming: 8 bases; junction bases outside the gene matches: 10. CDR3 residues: CASSFGTGIMDEQFF. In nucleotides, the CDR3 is TGTGCCAGTAGTTTTGGGACAGGGATTATGGATGAGCAGTTCTTC. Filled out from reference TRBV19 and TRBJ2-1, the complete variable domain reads DGGITQSPKYLFRKEGQNVTLSCEQNLNHDAMYWYRQDPGQGLRLIYYSQIVNDFQKGDIAEGYSVSREKKESFPLTVTSAQKNPTAFYLCASSFGTGIMDEQFFGPGTRLTVL.

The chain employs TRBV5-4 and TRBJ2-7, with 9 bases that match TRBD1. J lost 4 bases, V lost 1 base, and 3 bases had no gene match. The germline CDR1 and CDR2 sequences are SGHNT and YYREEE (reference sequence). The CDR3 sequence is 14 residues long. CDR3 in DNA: TGTGCCAGCAGCTTGCGAGACAGGGGGTACGAGCAGTACGTC. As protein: CASSLRDRGYEQYV.